The text below deals with one T cell receptor (beta chain). The antigen is unknown. Per germline, CDR1 SGHTA and CDR2 FQGTGA. V dropped 5 bases and J dropped 10 bases, with 13 bases sitting between them. The CDR3 is 12 amino acids. These data are taken from a study of radiotherapy plus CTLA-4 blockade in lung cancer. Across the whole study: Among patients, around 18% showed objective responses, and approximately 30% had disease control.

Profiled with immunoSEQ multiplex PCR; TCRdb holds only in-frame clones, not every one. The sample contains fewer than 55,000 clones, about 85% of which appear only once. Overall study results and limits: Tumor-derived TCR clones expanded in blood after radiotherapy plus ipilimumab. Early shifts in blood T cell clones, with interferon-beta, reportedly predicted response best.

The material was peripheral blood, obtained from a patient treated with radiotherapy plus ipilimumab. The sequence was collected from a human donor with non-small cell lung cancer whose response to radiotherapy plus ipilimumab could not be evaluated. The chain combines TRBV7-3 with TRBJ2-3; D might be TRBD1 (6 bases). The CDR3 here is CASSAWDKAQYF. CDR3 sequence (DNA): TGTGCCAGCAGCGCATGGGACAAAGCGCAGTATTTT.